This entry lists 26 T cell receptor beta chains sequenced from one sample in a study of T cell responses to AZD1222 COVID-19 vaccine. Sequenced by immunoSEQ multiplex PCR; TCRdb stores in-frame clones only, minus some. The sample shows some 110,000 clones, 88% of them seen only once. Sequenced here: peripheral blood, sampled on day 0 of AZD1222 vaccination. These receptors came from an adult in good health.

The chain joins TRBV24-1 to TRBJ2-7, with 8 positions matching TRBD1. This CDR3 has 15 residues. Germline CDR1 KGHDR, CDR2 SFDVKD. Losses at the gene ends were 3 bases for V and 3 bases for J; bases not matched to a gene: 6. CDR3 sequence (DNA): TGTGCCACCAGTGATCCCGGACAGGGTGGCTACGAGCAGTACTTC. This sequence encodes CATSDPGQGGYEQYF.

This clone has just one count. The chain employs TRBV2 and TRBJ1-1; 9 bases are shared with TRBD1. CDR3 length: 13 residues. Germline loops: CDR1 SNHLY, CDR2 FYNNEI. Germline trimming cut 4 bases from V and 4 bases from J; bases unmatched to any gene: 1. CDR3: CASSAGQGTEAFF. Here the CDR3 DNA reads TGTGCCAGCAGTGCGGGACAGGGCACTGAAGCTTTCTTT.

The DNA of the CDR3 is TGTGCCAGTAGTCTCAGGGGGAACTACGAGCAGTACTTC. Residues: CASSLRGNYEQYF. The rearrangement uses TRBV19 and TRBJ2-7, with TRBD1 matching over 7 bases. This CDR3 comprises 13 residues. Losses at the gene ends were 5 bases for V and 3 bases for J; bases not matched to a gene: 4. Germline CDR1 LNHDA, CDR2 SQIVND (reference sequence).

This chain connects TRBV6-4 to TRBJ2-7, with 7 bases that match TRBD2. Germline V lookup: CDR1 MRHNA, CDR2 SNTAGT. Trimming cost V 8 bases and J 12 bases; bases outside gene matches: 16. The CDR3 runs to 13 residues. The DNA of the CDR3 is TGTGCCAGCGCTCGACCCAGTAGCGGGTTAGTGTACTTC. Encoded protein: CASARPSSGLVYF.

The rearrangement joins TRBV9 to TRBJ2-7; TRBD2 might be the D (7 bases). V gave up 4 bases and J gave up 2 bases, with 19 bases separating them. CDR1 and CDR2 (germline): SGDLS, YYNGEE. This CDR3 has 16 residues. CDR3 loop: CASSPPGGGGAYEQYF. The CDR3 DNA is TGTGCCAGCAGCCCTCCCGGGGGAGGGGGAGCCTACGAGCAGTACTTC. Full variable domain (rest looked up from reference TRBV9 and TRBJ2-7): DSGVTQTPKHLITATGQRVTLRCSPRSGDLSVYWYQQSLDQGLQFLIQYYNGEERAKGNILERFSAQQFPDLHSELNLSSLELGDSALYFCASSPPGGGGAYEQYFGPGTRLTVT.

The chain joins TRBV19 to TRBJ1-2; D is undetermined. The germline V gene encodes CDR1 LNHDA and CDR2 SQIVND (reference sequence). Trimming took off 4 bases at V and 1 base at J, with 4 bases between the two ends. The length of the CDR3 is 12 residues. In nucleotides, the CDR3 is TGTGCCAGTAGTAGGGATAACTATGGCTACACCTTC. Its protein is CASSRDNYGYTF.

The rearrangement uses TRBV2 and TRBJ1-2, with D unclear. The CDR3 has 10 amino acids. Germline-derived CDR1 and CDR2 are SNHLY and FYNNEI. V lost 6 bases to trimming and J lost 8 bases, with 7 bases between them. CDR3 sequence (DNA): TGTGCCAGCAGACCACACGGCTACACCTTC. This codes for CASRPHGYTF.

This rearrangement joins TRBV29-1 to TRBJ2-5, with D perhaps matching TRBD2 (6 bases). V dropped 5 bases and J dropped 2 bases, with 9 bases sitting between them. The CDR3 consists of 12 residues. Germline values: CDR1 SQVTM, CDR2 ANQGSEA. The CDR3 loop is CSVSGSQETQYF. The DNA of the CDR3 is TGCAGCGTTTCCGGGAGTCAAGAGACCCAGTACTTC.

V gene TRBV27 combines with J gene TRBJ1-6; D uncertain. The V end was cut by 4 bases, the J end by 8 bases, with 12 bases between. CDR1 is MNHEY, CDR2 SMNVEV, per germline (reference sequence). The CDR3 extends over 14 amino acids. CDR3 coding DNA: TGTGCCAGCAGTTCCCCCATTCGGTATTCACCCCTCCACTTT. It specifies CASSSPIRYSPLHF.

This clone was picked up one time. The chain employs TRBV30 and TRBJ2-6; D is possibly TRBD2 (6 bases). The CDR3 consists of 16 residues. From germline, CDR1 is GTSNPN and CDR2 SVGIG (reference sequence). The V end lost 5 bases, the J end lost 2 bases, and 16 bases lay between the germline ends. CDR3 in DNA: TGTGCCTGGCAGCGGGCCGTCTTCCCTGGGGCCAACGTCCTGACTTTC. Translation: CAWQRAVFPGANVLTF.

This clone was recorded once. The chain couples TRBV10-1 to TRBJ1-1, with no clear D. In germline, CDR1 is WNHNN, CDR2 SYGVQD (reference sequence). The ends were cut back, 4 bases at V and 0 bases at J, with 9 bases in the middle. This CDR3 has 14 amino acids. CDR3 residues: CASSGSSMNTEAFF. CDR3 DNA: TGCGCCAGCAGTGGGTCCAGCATGAACACTGAAGCTTTCTTT.

This chain connects TRBV27 to TRBJ2-7, with TRBD2 matching 14 bases. Per the germline V gene, CDR1 is MNHEY and CDR2 is SMNVEV (reference sequence). Trimming cost V 5 bases and J 2 bases; bases outside gene matches: 8. CDR3 length: 17 residues. CDR3 protein: CASSKGGLAGVPYEQYF. CDR3 DNA: TGTGCCAGCAGTAAAGGGGGACTAGCGGGAGTCCCCTACGAGCAGTACTTC.

The chain uses TRBV19 and TRBJ2-7; D might be TRBD1 or TRBD2, each matching 6 bases. Germline values: CDR1 LNHDA, CDR2 SQIVND (reference sequence). The CDR3 sequence is 12 residues long. The V and J ends lost 7 bases and 5 bases respectively, with 12 bases between them. The CDR3 loop reads CASTGGSNEQYF. In DNA form, the CDR3 reads TGTGCCAGTACCGGGGGCTCAAACGAGCAGTACTTC.

The V and J genes are TRBV2 and TRBJ1-5; the D is unclear. Germline CDR1 reads SNHLY; CDR2 reads FYNNEI. There are 15 residues in the CDR3. V dropped 3 bases and J dropped 2 bases, with 11 bases sitting between them. CDR3 DNA sequence: TGTGCCAGCAGTGATATGTCAGTCGGCAATCAGCCCCAGCATTTT. This gives the protein CASSDMSVGNQPQHF.

The chain couples TRBV28 to TRBJ1-2; 10 bases are a match to TRBD1. Germline V gene sequence: CDR1 MDHEN, CDR2 SYDVKM. CDR3 length equals 16 residues. The V and J ends lost 6 bases and 1 base, in that order; junction bases with no gene match: 8. CDR3 DNA: TGTGCCAGCAGAACCACCGGGACAGGGGATAACTATGGCTACACCTTC. Translated, it gives CASRTTGTGDNYGYTF.

This clone was detected once. V is TRBV4-2 and J is TRBJ2-7, with D possibly matching TRBD1 (5 bases). V was trimmed by 0 bases and J by 2 bases, leaving 8 bases between them. CDR1 is LGHNA, CDR2 YNFKEQ, per germline. The CDR3 is 14 residues long. CDR3 in amino acids: CASSQDPGPYEQYF. The CDR3 DNA follows: TGTGCCAGCAGCCAAGACCCAGGGCCCTACGAGCAGTACTTC.

Concerning this clone itself: The identical CDR3 is also encoded by other nucleotide sequences in the sample. The chain is built from TRBV19 and TRBJ2-1; D is unresolved. The CDR3 contains 11 residues. V was shortened by 3 bases and J by 10 bases, with 7 bases between the two germline ends. Germline CDR1 LNHDA, CDR2 SQIVND (reference sequence). CDR3: CASSMAREQFF. The CDR3 nucleotides are TGTGCCAGTAGTATGGCGAGGGAGCAGTTCTTC.

The V and J genes are TRBV4-1 and TRBJ2-7, with no clear D. Per germline, CDR1 MGHRA and CDR2 YSYEKL. V was trimmed by 4 bases and J by 5 bases, leaving 12 bases between them. This CDR3 has 13 residues. The CDR3 spells CASSPNRRDEQYF. DNA for the CDR3: TGCGCCAGCAGCCCCAATCGGCGCGACGAGCAGTACTTC.

The chain has TRBV18 and TRBJ1-6, with D possibly being TRBD1 (6 bases). CDR3 size: 18 residues. The V gene lost 1 base and the J gene lost 0 bases, with 13 bases spanning the gap. CDR1 and CDR2 from the germline V gene are KGHSH and LQKENI. The CDR3 protein is CASSPHGQRSSYNSPLHF. CDR3 bases: TGTGCCAGCTCACCACACGGACAGAGGAGCTCCTATAATTCACCCCTCCACTTT.

This clone has ten or more counts. The chain is built from TRBV2 and TRBJ1-5; D gene unclear. The CDR3 is 13 residues long. The germline V gene has CDR1 SNHLY and CDR2 FYNNEI. V gave up 4 bases and J gave up 7 bases, with 11 bases separating them. The CDR3 DNA follows: TGTGCCAGCAGTGGCCGCATAGGGCAGCCCCAGCATTTT. Its translation is CASSGRIGQPQHF.

The chain combines TRBV7-9 with TRBJ1-6; 7 bases align to TRBD1. Germline V lookup: CDR1 SEHNR, CDR2 FQNEAQ (reference sequence). The CDR3 loop spans 14 amino acids. Losses at the gene ends were 5 bases for V and 7 bases for J; bases not matched to a gene: 5. CDR3 sequence reads: CASSLGQLNSPLHF. CDR3 in DNA: TGTGCCAGCAGCCTGGGACAGCTAAATTCACCCCTCCACTTT.

The chain couples TRBV6-5 to TRBJ1-6; D uncertain. The CDR3 consists of 13 residues. Trimming left V 4 bases short and J 4 bases short, with 5 bases between. Germline V gene data show CDR1 as MNHEY and CDR2 as SVGAGI. The CDR3 DNA reads as TGTGCCAGCAGTTCAGAGTATAATTCACCCCTCCACTTT. Its protein is CASSSEYNSPLHF.

The chain carries TRBV7-8 and TRBJ1-2; D remains unclear. Between the trimmed V and J ends, which lost 1 base and 4 bases, there was a span of 10 bases. The CDR3 has 14 residues. Germline CDR1 is SGHVS and CDR2 is FQNEAQ. In DNA, the CDR3 is TGTGCCAGCAGCTTAGTTACAGCTAGCTATGGCTACACCTTC. Residues: CASSLVTASYGYTF.

The chain carries TRBV21-1 and TRBJ1-3; the table assigns TRBD1, which was not confirmed against the DNA. TRBV21-1 counts as a pseudogene. The CDR3 spans 16 residues. CDR3 in DNA: TGTGCCAGCAGCATTAACCGGGACAGGGGAAGAAACACCATATATTTT. Protein product: CASSINRDRGRNTIYF.

V usage is TRBV28 and J usage is TRBJ1-2; D remains unclear. Trimming removed 2 bases at V and 10 bases at J, with 8 bases between. Germline V CDR1 and CDR2: MDHEN, SYDVKM. The CDR3 has 11 amino acids. DNA of the CDR3: TGTGCCAGCAGTTTAAACGGGATCTACACCTTC. Translating it yields CASSLNGIYTF.

This clone appeared a single time. The genes are TRBV6-2 or TRBV6-3 and TRBJ2-7; possibly TRBD1 or TRBD2 for D (5 bases each). The CDR3 length is 15 residues. Germline V gives CDR1 MNHEY, CDR2 SVGEGT. V was shortened by 5 bases and J by 1 base, with 15 bases between the two germline ends. The CDR3 region has the DNA TGTGCCAGCAGTAGACCGGGACCGAAATCCTACGAGCAGTACTTC. This encodes CASSRPGPKSYEQYF.